The 4 T cell receptor beta chains below come from one sample, sequenced in a study of blood T cell repertoires in COVID-19. Clones were read by immunoSEQ multiplex PCR, and TCRdb kept only the in-frame ones, dropping some. The repertoire consists of a few hundred thousand clones, with approximately 84% occurring once and the leading ten covering 3.5% to 4.5%. Sequencing used PBMCs or T cells enriched from blood (not recorded which). Receptors were obtained from a man aged 25-40 years who had recovered from COVID-19.

The genes are TRBV3-1 (or the pseudogene TRBV3-2) and TRBJ1-4; D not resolved. From germline, CDR1 is LGHDT and CDR2 YNNKEL (reference sequence). The CDR3 contains 16 residues. V was cut by 1 base and J by 3 bases, with 12 bases left in between. Here the CDR3 reads CASSQGPGISNEKLFF. CDR3 in DNA: TGTGCCAGCAGCCAAGGGCCCGGGATCTCTAATGAAAAACTGTTTTTT.

The chain carries TRBV10-1 and TRBJ2-1; D might be TRBD2 (6 bases). Germline V gives CDR1 WNHNN, CDR2 SYGVQD (reference sequence). CDR3 length: 12 amino acids. Trimming pared 2 bases from V and 8 bases from J, leaving 7 bases between. The CDR3 DNA is TGCGCCAGCAGTGAGACGGGGGATGAGCAGTTCTTC. This gives the protein CASSETGDEQFF.

The chain links TRBV5-4 to TRBJ1-1; D is possibly TRBD1 (6 bases). Trimming shortened V by 0 bases and J by 0 bases, and 9 bases separated the two germline ends. The CDR3 sequence is 15 residues long. Germline V lookup: CDR1 SGHNT, CDR2 YYREEE (reference sequence). CDR3 region: CASSLAGQMNTEAFF. For the CDR3, the DNA is TGTGCCAGCAGCTTGGCGGGACAAATGAACACTGAAGCTTTCTTT.

CDR3 in amino acids: CASRPTGGLETQYF. In nucleotides, the CDR3 is TGTGCCAGTAGGCCGACAGGGGGCCTAGAGACCCAGTACTTC. J is TRBJ2-5 and V is TRBV19; the match to TRBD1 covers 10 bases. Trimming cost V 6 bases and J 4 bases; bases outside gene matches: 5. From germline, CDR1 is LNHDA and CDR2 SQIVND (reference sequence). This CDR3 has 14 amino acids.